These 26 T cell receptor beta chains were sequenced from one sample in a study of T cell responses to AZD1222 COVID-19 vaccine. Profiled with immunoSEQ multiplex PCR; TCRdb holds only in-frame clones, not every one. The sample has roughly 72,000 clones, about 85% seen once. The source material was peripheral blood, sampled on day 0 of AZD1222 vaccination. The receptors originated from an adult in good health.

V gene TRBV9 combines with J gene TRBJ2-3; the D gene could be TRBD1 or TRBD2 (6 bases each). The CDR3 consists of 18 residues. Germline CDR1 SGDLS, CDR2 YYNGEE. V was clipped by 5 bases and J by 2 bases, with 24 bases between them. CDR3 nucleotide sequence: TGTGCCAGCAGGGGGGGACCGATGAGGACAGCCGACACAGATACGCAGTATTTT. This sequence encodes CASRGGPMRTADTDTQYF.

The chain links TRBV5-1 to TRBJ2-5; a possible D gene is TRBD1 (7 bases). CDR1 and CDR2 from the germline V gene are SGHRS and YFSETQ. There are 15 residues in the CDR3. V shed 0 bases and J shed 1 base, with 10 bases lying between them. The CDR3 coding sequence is TGCGCCAGCAGCTTGGCAGGGGGGATCCAAGAGACCCAGTACTTC. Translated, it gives CASSLAGGIQETQYF.

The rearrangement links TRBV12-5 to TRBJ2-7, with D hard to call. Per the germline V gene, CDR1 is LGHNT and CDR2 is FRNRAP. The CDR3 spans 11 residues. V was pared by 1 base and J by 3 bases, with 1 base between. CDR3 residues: CASGLDYEQYF. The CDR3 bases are TGTGCTAGTGGTTTGGACTACGAGCAGTACTTC.

This CDR3 reads CASSPPQALGLKAIYF. In DNA form, the CDR3 reads TGTGCCAGCTCACCACCCCAGGCCCTGGGTCTCAAGGCCATATATTTT. This chain uses TRBV18 with TRBJ1-3; D is unclear. There are 16 residues in the CDR3. Germline V lookup: CDR1 KGHSH, CDR2 LQKENI. Trimming removed 0 bases at V and 11 bases at J, with 20 bases between.

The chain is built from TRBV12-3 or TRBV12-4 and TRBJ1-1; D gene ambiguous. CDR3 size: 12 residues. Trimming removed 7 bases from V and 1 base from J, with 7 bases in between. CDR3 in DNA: TGTGCCAGCACCCTGGGGAACACTGAAGCTTTCTTT. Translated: CASTLGNTEAFF.

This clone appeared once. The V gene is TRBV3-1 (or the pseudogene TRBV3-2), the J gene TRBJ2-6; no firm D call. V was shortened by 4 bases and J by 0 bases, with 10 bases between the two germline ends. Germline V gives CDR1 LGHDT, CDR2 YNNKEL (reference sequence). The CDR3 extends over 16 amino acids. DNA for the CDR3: TGTGCCAGCAGCCCGGGCCCGAACTCTGGGGCCAACGTCCTGACTTTC. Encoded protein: CASSPGPNSGANVLTF.

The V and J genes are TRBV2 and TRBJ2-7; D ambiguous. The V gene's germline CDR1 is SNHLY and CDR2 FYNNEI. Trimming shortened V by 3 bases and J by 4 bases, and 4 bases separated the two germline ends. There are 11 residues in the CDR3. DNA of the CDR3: TGTGCCAGCAGTGACAGTTACGAGCAGTACTTC. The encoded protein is CASSDSYEQYF.

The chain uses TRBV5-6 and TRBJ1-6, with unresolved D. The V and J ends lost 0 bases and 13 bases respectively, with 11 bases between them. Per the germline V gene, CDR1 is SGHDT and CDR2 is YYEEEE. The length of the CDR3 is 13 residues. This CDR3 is CASSLASEAPLHF. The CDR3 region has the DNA TGTGCCAGCAGCTTGGCAAGTGAGGCGCCCCTCCACTTT. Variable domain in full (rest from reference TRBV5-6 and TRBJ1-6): DAGVTQSPTHLIKTRGQQVTLRCSPKSGHDTVSWYQQALGQGPQFIFQYYEEEERQRGNFPDRFSGHQFPNYSSELNVNALLLGDSALYLCASSLASEAPLHFGNGTRLTVT.

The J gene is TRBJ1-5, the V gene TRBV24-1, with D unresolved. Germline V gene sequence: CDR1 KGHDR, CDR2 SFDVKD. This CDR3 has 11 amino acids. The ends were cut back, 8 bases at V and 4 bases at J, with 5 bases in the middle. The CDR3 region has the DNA TGTGCCACCAAGGAAAATCAGCCCCAGCATTTT. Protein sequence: CATKENQPQHF.

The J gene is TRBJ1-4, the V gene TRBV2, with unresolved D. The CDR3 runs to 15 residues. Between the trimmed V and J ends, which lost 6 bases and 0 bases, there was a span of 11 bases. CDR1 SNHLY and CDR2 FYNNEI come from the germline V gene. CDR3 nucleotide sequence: TGTGCCAGCAGCATTTACAGTTCAACTAATGAAAAACTGTTTTTT. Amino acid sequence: CASSIYSSTNEKLFF.

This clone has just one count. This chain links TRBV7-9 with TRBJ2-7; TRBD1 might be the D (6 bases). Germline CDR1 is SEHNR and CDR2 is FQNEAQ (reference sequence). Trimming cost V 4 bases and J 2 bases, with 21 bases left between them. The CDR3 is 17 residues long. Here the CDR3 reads CASSSRQDVWSAYEQYF. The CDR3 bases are TGTGCCAGCAGCTCGAGACAGGACGTTTGGTCGGCCTACGAGCAGTACTTC.

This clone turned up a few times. Here the CDR3 DNA reads TGTGCCAGCTCACCGCGGACAGGGTCTAATGAAAAACTGTTTTTT. This gives the protein CASSPRTGSNEKLFF. The chain is built from TRBV18 and TRBJ1-4; the match to TRBD1 covers 8 bases. With 3 bases clipped from V and 3 bases from J, the junction kept 3 bases outside the gene matches. Germline CDR1 reads KGHSH; CDR2 reads LQKENI. The CDR3 spans 15 residues. The variable domain in full, with the rest retrieved from reference TRBV18 and TRBJ1-4, is NAGVMQNPRHLVRRRGQEARLRCSPMKGHSHVYWYRQLPEEGLKFMVYLQKENIIDESGMPKERFSAEFPKEGPSILRIQQVVRGDSAAYFCASSPRTGSNEKLFFGSGTQLSVL.

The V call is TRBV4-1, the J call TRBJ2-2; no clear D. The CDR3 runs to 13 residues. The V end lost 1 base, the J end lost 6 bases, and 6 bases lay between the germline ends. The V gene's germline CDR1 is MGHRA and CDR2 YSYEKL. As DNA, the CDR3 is TGCGCCAGCAGCCAAGTCGGTTCCGGGGAGCTGTTTTTT. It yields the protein CASSQVGSGELFF.

This chain's CDR3 is CASTHTAAAHARQASNQPQHF. The DNA of the CDR3 is TGTGCCAGCACCCACACGGCCGCGGCACACGCTAGACAGGCTAGCAATCAGCCCCAGCATTTT. The V call is TRBV28, the J call TRBJ1-5; tentative D call: TRBD1 (6 bases). The CDR3 totals 21 residues. Germline CDR1 and CDR2: MDHEN and SYDVKM. The germline V and J ends were trimmed by 7 bases and 0 bases, with 31 bases remaining between them.

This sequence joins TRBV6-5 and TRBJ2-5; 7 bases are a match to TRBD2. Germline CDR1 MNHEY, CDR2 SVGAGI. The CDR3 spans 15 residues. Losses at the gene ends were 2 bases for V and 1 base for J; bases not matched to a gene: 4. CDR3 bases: TGTGCCAGCAGTTACGGGCTAGCGGCCCAAGAGACCCAGTACTTC. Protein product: CASSYGLAAQETQYF.

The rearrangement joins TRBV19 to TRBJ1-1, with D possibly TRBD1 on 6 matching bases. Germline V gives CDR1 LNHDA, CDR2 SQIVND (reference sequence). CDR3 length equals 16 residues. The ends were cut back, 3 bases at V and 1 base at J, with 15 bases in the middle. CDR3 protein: CASSIFVGARNTEAFF. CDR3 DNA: TGTGCCAGTAGTATCTTCGTGGGGGCGAGGAACACTGAAGCTTTCTTT.

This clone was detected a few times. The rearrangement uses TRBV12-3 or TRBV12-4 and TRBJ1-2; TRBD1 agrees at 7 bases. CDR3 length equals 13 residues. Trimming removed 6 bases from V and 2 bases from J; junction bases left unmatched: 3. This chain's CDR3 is CASREGQNYGYTF. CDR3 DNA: TGTGCCAGCAGGGAGGGACAGAACTATGGCTACACCTTC.

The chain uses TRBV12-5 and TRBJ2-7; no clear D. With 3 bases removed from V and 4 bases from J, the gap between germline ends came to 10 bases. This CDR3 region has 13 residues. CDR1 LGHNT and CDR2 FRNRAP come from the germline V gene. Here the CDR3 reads CASGLDTLYEQYF. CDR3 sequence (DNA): TGTGCTAGTGGTTTAGACACCCTTTACGAGCAGTACTTC.

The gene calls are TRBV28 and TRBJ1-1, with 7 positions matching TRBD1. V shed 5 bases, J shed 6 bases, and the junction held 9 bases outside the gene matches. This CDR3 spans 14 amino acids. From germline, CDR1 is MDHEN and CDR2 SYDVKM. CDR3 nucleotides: TGTGCCAGCAGTAGGGTGGAGGGACAGTCTGAAGCTTTCTTT. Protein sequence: CASSRVEGQSEAFF.

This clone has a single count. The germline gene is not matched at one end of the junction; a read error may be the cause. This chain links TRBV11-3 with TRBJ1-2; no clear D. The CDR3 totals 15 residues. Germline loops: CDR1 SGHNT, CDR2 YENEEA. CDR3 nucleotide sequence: TGTGCCAGCAACTTAGTAGGATCAGGAAACTATGGCTACACCTTC. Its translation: CASNLVGSGNYGYTF.

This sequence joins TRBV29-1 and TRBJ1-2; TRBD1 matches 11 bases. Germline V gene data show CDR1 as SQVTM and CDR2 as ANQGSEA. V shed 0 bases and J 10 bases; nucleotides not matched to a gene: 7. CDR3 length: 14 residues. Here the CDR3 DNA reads TGCAGCGTTGAAGACGGACAGGGGGCTTCAGACTACACCTTC. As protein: CSVEDGQGASDYTF.

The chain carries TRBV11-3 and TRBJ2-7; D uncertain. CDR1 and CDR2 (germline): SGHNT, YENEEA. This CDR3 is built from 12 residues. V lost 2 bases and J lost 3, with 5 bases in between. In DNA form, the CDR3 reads TGTGCCAGCAGCTTATCTAACTACGAGCAGTACTTC. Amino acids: CASSLSNYEQYF.

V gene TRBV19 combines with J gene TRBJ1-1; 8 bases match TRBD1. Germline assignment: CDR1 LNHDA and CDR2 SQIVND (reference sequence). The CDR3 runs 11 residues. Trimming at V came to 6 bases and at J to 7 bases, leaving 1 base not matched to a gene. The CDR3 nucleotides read TGTGCCAGTAGGGACAGGGATGAAGCTTTCTTT. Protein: CASRDRDEAFF.

In DNA form, the CDR3 reads TGTGCCAGCTCACCCGCCCACCTGGGCGCCCTCATCTACAATGAGCAGTTCTTC. Translated, it gives CASSPAHLGALIYNEQFF. This chain joins TRBV18 and TRBJ2-1; D is undetermined. Per germline, CDR1 KGHSH and CDR2 LQKENI. The V and J ends lost 3 bases and 3 bases respectively, with 21 bases between them. This CDR3 region has 18 residues.

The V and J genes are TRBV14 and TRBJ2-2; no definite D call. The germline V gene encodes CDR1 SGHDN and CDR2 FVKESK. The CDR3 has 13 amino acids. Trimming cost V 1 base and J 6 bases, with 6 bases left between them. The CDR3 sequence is CASSQVSPGELFF. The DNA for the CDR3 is TGTGCCAGCAGCCAAGTGAGTCCCGGGGAGCTGTTTTTT.

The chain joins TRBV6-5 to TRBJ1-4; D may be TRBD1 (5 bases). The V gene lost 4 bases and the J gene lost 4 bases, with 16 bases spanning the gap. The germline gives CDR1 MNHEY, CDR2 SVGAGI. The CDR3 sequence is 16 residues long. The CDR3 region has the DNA TGTGCCAGCAGTTCTGCCGGGGCAGCCAGTAATGAAAAACTGTTTTTT. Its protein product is CASSSAGAASNEKLFF.